The 16 T cell receptor beta chains presented below share a single source sample, sequenced in a study of blood T cells in healthy people across ages. The authors ran a second PCR of about 6 to 11 cycles using a sample-barcoded 5' primer and a J-beta primer mix. TCRdb reprocessed the 5' RACE reads with MiXCR, giving one entry per CDR3 protein. The data hold about 1 million distinct CDR3 sequences, with 45% observed a single time. Sequenced: blood. All receptors come from a woman aged 60 to 75 in good health.

This clonotype has just a few counts. The rearrangement links TRBV28 to TRBJ1-2, with D maybe TRBD1 (5 bases). V shed 7 bases and J shed 4 bases, with 13 bases lying between them. The CDR3 length is 13 residues. Looked up from germline, CDR1 is MDHEN and CDR2 is SYDVKM. CDR3 residues: CASISGRRYGYTF. CDR3 coding DNA: TGTGCCAGCATTTCGGGGCGCCGCTATGGCTACACCTTC.

This clonotype occurred a few times. This sequence joins TRBV11-1 and TRBJ2-3; D is tentatively TRBD1 or TRBD2 (5 bases each). The germline V gene encodes CDR1 SGHAT and CDR2 FQDESV (reference sequence). V gave up 5 bases and J gave up 0 bases, with 15 bases separating them. The CDR3 contains 16 residues. The CDR3 DNA reads TGTGCCAGCAGCCCAGGAAGGGGACCTAGCACAGATACGCAGTATTTT. Translation gives CASSPGRGPSTDTQYF.

This clonotype has more than one count but fewer than ten. The junction differs from germline at one of its ends, possibly a read error. The chain couples TRBV27 to TRBJ2-5; 9 nucleotides align to TRBD1. The DNA end lines up better with TRBJ2-7; the J call may be wrong. The CDR3 is 14 amino acids. The germline V gene has CDR1 MNHEY and CDR2 SMNVEV (reference sequence). This CDR3 is CASSPWTGAYEQYF. The DNA of the CDR3 is TGCGCCAGCAGCCCGTGGACAGGGGCTTACGAGCAGTACTTC.

The CDR3 loop reads CASSYGLAGSDTQYF. The CDR3 DNA is TGTGCCAGCAGTTACGGCCTAGCGGGTTCAGATACGCAGTATTTT. The chain employs TRBV6-5 and TRBJ2-3, with 8 bases fitting TRBD2. V was clipped by 2 bases and J by 4 bases; unmatched bases: 5. Per the germline V gene, CDR1 is MNHEY and CDR2 is SVGAGI. The CDR3 totals 15 residues.

The chain links TRBV3-1 to TRBJ2-5, with D tentatively TRBD1 or TRBD2 (5 bases each). Trimming cost V 3 bases and J 11 bases, with 10 bases left between them. The germline gives CDR1 LGHDT, CDR2 YNNKEL (reference sequence). The CDR3 has 11 residues. This CDR3 is CASSQVGVQYF. In nucleotides, the CDR3 is TGTGCCAGCAGCCAGGTGGGGGTGCAGTACTTC.

The chain combines TRBV7-9 with TRBJ2-7; TRBD2 aligns across 12 bases. Germline CDR1 and CDR2: SEHNR and FQNEAQ (reference sequence). V trimming: 4 bases; J trimming: 0 bases; junction bases outside the gene matches: 7. The CDR3 totals 17 residues. The CDR3 loop is CASSSGLAGLSSYEQYF. The CDR3 bases are TGTGCCAGCAGCTCAGGACTAGCGGGACTGAGCTCCTACGAGCAGTACTTC.

In the case of this clonotype: This sequence may be a read error, since a much larger clone differs from it by one base. V and J are TRBV7-2 and TRBJ2-5; unclear D gene. Germline CDR1 SGHTA, CDR2 FQGNSA. Trimming stripped 5 bases from V and 7 bases from J, with 17 bases between. This CDR3 is 14 amino acids long. Here the CDR3 DNA reads TGTGCCAGCAGCGTAAGTGGGAAATCGGTGACCCAGTACTTC. Protein product: CASSVSGKSVTQYF.

CDR3 nucleotide sequence: TGTGCCAGCAGTCCTCCCGGGACTAGCGGGACTGAGCAGTTCTTC. It translates to CASSPPGTSGTEQFF. The V gene is TRBV27, the J gene TRBJ2-1, with 13 bases that match TRBD2. The J segment lost 9 bases and the V segment lost 5 bases, leaving 7 bases of the junction unmatched. The CDR3 sequence is 15 residues long. From germline, CDR1 is MNHEY and CDR2 SMNVEV (reference sequence).

The chain links TRBV24-1 to TRBJ2-7; 10 bases are a match to TRBD2. The CDR3 has 19 amino acids. The V gene's germline CDR1 is KGHDR and CDR2 SFDVKD. Trimming removed 0 bases from V and 7 bases from J; junction bases left unmatched: 17. Written as DNA, the CDR3 is TGTGCCACCAGTGATTTGGGCAGGGGGCGAATAGCGGGAGGAAATGAGCAGTACTTC. This gives the protein CATSDLGRGRIAGGNEQYF.

The rearrangement links TRBV5-8 to TRBJ2-5; 13 nucleotides agree with TRBD2. The germline V gene has CDR1 SGHTS and CDR2 YDEGEE. Losses at the gene ends were 4 bases for V and 5 bases for J; bases not matched to a gene: 11. The CDR3 has 17 amino acids. CDR3 DNA sequence: TGTGCCAGCAGCCCAGAGGGACTAGCGGGACCACGGGAGACCCAGTACTTC. As protein: CASSPEGLAGPRETQYF. Complete variable domain (other parts from reference TRBV5-8 and TRBJ2-5): EAGVTQSPTHLIKTRGQQATLRCSPISGHTSVYWYQQALGLGLQFLLWYDEGEERNRGNFPPRFSGRQFPNYSSELNVNALELEDSALYLCASSPEGLAGPRETQYFGPGTRLLVL.

The chain couples TRBV9 to TRBJ2-1, with TRBD2 matching over 14 bases. Germline V CDR1 and CDR2: SGDLS, YYNGEE. The trim removed 4 bases at V and 13 bases at J, leaving 13 bases unmatched. There are 16 residues in the CDR3. The CDR3 loop is CASSSRLAGGMETQFF. In DNA form, the CDR3 reads TGTGCCAGCAGCTCCCGACTAGCGGGGGGGATGGAGACCCAGTTCTTC. The full variable domain, rest sourced from reference TRBV9 and TRBJ2-1, is DSGVTQTPKHLITATGQRVTLRCSPRSGDLSVYWYQQSLDQGLQFLIQYYNGEERAKGNILERFSAQQFPDLHSELNLSSLELGDSALYFCASSSRLAGGMETQFFGPGTRLTVL.

V and J are TRBV7-6 and TRBJ2-1; the match to TRBD1 covers 11 bases. Germline CDR1 reads SGHVS; CDR2 reads FNYEAQ. With 5 bases clipped from V and 7 bases from J, the junction kept 7 bases outside the gene matches. The CDR3 has 15 residues. The CDR3 protein is CASSPGTGGLNEQFF. The CDR3 nucleotides are TGTGCCAGCAGCCCCGGGACAGGGGGTCTTAATGAGCAGTTCTTC.

J is TRBJ2-7 and V is TRBV2, with D hard to call. Trimming left V 7 bases short and J 4 bases short, with 14 bases between. The CDR3 is 13 amino acids. Germline loops: CDR1 SNHLY, CDR2 FYNNEI. CDR3 sequence (DNA): TGTGCCAGCACCGGCACAGTATTTTACGAGCAGTACTTC. The encoded protein is CASTGTVFYEQYF.

This chain joins TRBV5-1 and TRBJ2-3, with 10 nucleotides matching TRBD2. The germline CDR1 and CDR2 sequences are SGHRS and YFSETQ. The V and J ends lost 0 bases and 4 bases, in that order; junction bases with no gene match: 8. The CDR3 runs to 17 residues. CDR3 sequence reads: CASSLEAAGGRADTQYF. The CDR3 DNA is TGCGCCAGCAGCTTGGAAGCAGCGGGAGGGAGGGCAGATACGCAGTATTTT.

The chain uses TRBV20-1 and TRBJ2-3; no clear D gene. Trimming took 4 bases from V and 11 from J, leaving 16 bases between them. There are 12 residues in the CDR3. Germline CDR1 and CDR2: DFQATT and SNEGSKA (reference sequence). In DNA, the CDR3 is TGCAGTGCTACCCCCGCGAGCTACGAGCAGTATTTT. Amino acid sequence: CSATPASYEQYF.

The chain couples TRBV3-1 to TRBJ1-1; 7 nucleotides align to TRBD1. This CDR3 has 14 residues. Germline values: CDR1 LGHDT, CDR2 YNNKEL (reference sequence). V shed 2 bases and J 5 bases; nucleotides not matched to a gene: 5. In DNA, the CDR3 is TGTGCCAGCAGCCAACCGGGACAGCTGACTGAAGCTTTCTTT. Residues: CASSQPGQLTEAFF.